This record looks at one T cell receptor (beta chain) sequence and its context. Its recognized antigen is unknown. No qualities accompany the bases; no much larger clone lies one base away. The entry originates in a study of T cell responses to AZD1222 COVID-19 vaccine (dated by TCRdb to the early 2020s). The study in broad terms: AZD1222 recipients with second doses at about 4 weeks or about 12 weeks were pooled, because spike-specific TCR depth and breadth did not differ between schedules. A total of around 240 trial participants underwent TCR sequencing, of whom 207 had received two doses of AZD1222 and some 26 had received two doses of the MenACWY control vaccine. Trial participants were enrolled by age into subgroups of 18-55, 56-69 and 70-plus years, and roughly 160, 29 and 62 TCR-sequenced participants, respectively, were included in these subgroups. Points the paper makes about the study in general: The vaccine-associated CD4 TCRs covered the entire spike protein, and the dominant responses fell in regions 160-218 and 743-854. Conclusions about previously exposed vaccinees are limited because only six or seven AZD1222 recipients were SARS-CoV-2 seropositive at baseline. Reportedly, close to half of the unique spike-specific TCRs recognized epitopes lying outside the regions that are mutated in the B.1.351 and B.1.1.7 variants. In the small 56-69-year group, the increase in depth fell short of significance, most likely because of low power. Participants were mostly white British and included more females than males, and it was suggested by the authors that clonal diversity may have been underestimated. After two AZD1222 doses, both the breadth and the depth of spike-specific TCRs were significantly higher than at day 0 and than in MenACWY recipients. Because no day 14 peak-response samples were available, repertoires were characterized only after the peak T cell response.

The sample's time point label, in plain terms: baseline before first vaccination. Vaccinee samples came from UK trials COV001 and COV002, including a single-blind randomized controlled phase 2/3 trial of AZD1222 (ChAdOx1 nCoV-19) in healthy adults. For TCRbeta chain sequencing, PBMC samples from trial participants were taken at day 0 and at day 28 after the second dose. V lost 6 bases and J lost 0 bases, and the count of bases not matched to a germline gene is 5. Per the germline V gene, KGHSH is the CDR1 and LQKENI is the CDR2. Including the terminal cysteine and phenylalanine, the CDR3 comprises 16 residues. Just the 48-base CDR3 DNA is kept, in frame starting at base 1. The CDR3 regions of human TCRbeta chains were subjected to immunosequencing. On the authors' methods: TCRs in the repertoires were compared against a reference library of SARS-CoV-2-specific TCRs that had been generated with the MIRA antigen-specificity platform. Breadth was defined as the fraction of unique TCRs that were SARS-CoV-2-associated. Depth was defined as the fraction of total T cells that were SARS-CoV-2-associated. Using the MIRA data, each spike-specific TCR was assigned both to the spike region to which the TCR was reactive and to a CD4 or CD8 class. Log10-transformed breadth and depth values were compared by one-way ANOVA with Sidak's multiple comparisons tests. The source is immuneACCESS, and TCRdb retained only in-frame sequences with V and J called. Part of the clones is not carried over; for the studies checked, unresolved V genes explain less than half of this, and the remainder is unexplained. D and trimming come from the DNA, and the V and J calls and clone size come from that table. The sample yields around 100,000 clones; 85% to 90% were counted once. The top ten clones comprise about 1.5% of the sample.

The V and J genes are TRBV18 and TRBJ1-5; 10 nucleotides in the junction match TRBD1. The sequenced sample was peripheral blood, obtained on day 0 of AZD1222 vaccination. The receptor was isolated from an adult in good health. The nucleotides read TGTGCCAGCTCCCCGGACAGGGGGAATAGCAATCAGCCCCAGCATTTT. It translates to CASSPDRGNSNQPQHF.